These T cell receptor beta chains were read from a single sample in a study of cytomegalovirus exposure and HLA in healthy donors. The data were produced by immunoSEQ multiplex PCR, yet TCRdb's version contains in-frame clones alone and is incomplete. The sample shows about 140,000 clones, 73% of them seen only once. What was sequenced was PBMCs. All receptors come from a human donor in good health. Both conserved end residues are part of each CDR3. The order of the fields is CDR3 length, J gene, V gene, D gene, clone size, CDR3 DNA, CDR3 protein. D genes are given only for firm matches. The size entry is marked missing in some rows and otherwise reads once, few, many or a size class.

CDR3 length: 13
J gene: TRBJ1-2
V gene: TRBV5-5
D gene: -
clone size: -
CDR3 DNA: TGTGCCAGCAGCTTGAGGGGTGACTATGGCTACACCTTC
CDR3 protein: CASSLRGDYGYTF

CDR3 length: 13
J gene: TRBJ1-2
V gene: TRBV7-2
D gene: TRBD1
clone size: -
CDR3 DNA: TGTGCCAGCAGCCGGGACAGCCTCTATGGCTACACCTTC
CDR3 protein: CASSRDSLYGYTF

CDR3 length: 15
J gene: TRBJ2-7
V gene: TRBV29-1
D gene: -
clone size: -
CDR3 DNA: TGCAGCGTTGAGGAGGGCGCAGGGTCCTCCTACGAGCAGTACTTC
CDR3 protein: CSVEEGAGSSYEQYF

CDR3 length: 17
J gene: TRBJ2-7
V gene: TRBV30
D gene: TRBD2
clone size: once
CDR3 DNA: TGTGCCTGGAGTGTACAGTTCCCGGGACTAGGGACCTACGAGCAGTACTTC
CDR3 protein: CAWSVQFPGLGTYEQYF

CDR3 length: 16
J gene: TRBJ2-3
V gene: TRBV5-5
D gene: TRBD2
clone size: -
CDR3 DNA: TGTGCCAGCAGCCCGACACGACTAGCGGGGACAGATACGCAGTATTTT
CDR3 protein: CASSPTRLAGTDTQYF

CDR3 length: 12
J gene: TRBJ2-7
V gene: TRBV2
D gene: -
clone size: -
CDR3 DNA: TGTGCCAGCACCAGGCCTTCCTACGAGCAGTACTTC
CDR3 protein: CASTRPSYEQYF

CDR3 length: 13
J gene: TRBJ1-2
V gene: TRBV28
D gene: -
clone size: -
CDR3 DNA: TGTGCCAGCAGGGCACAGGCCAACTATGGCTACACCTTC
CDR3 protein: CASRAQANYGYTF

CDR3 length: 16
J gene: TRBJ2-5
V gene: TRBV11-2
D gene: -
clone size: -
CDR3 DNA: TGTGCCAGCAGCCCCGGGACTCTCGGGATCCAAGAGACCCAGTACTTC
CDR3 protein: CASSPGTLGIQETQYF

CDR3 length: 13
J gene: TRBJ2-2
V gene: TRBV29-1
D gene: -
clone size: -
CDR3 DNA: TGCAGCGGGGTGGCGGGCAACACCGGGGAGCTGTTTTTT
CDR3 protein: CSGVAGNTGELFF

CDR3 length: 12
J gene: TRBJ2-2
V gene: TRBV2
D gene: -
clone size: -
CDR3 DNA: TGTGCCAGCAGACAGGGAATCGGGGAGCTGTTTTTT
CDR3 protein: CASRQGIGELFF

CDR3 length: 14
J gene: TRBJ1-5
V gene: TRBV2
D gene: TRBD1
clone size: -
CDR3 DNA: TGTGCCAGCAGGGGACAGGGGTACAATCAGCCCCAGCATTTT
CDR3 protein: CASRGQGYNQPQHF

CDR3 length: 13
J gene: TRBJ2-3
V gene: TRBV29-1
D gene: -
clone size: -
CDR3 DNA: TGCAGCGTTGGGTGGCTTGGTCCAGATACGCAGTATTTT
CDR3 protein: CSVGWLGPDTQYF

CDR3 length: 14
J gene: TRBJ1-1
V gene: TRBV27
D gene: -
clone size: -
CDR3 DNA: TGTGCCAGCAGTTTAGTACGGGGGAGGACTGAAGCTTTCTTT
CDR3 protein: CASSLVRGRTEAFF

CDR3 length: 15
J gene: TRBJ2-1
V gene: TRBV6-1
D gene: -
clone size: -
CDR3 DNA: TGTGCCAGCAGTGAAACAGGACAGAGCCACAATGAGCAGTTCTTC
CDR3 protein: CASSETGQSHNEQFF

CDR3 length: 13
J gene: TRBJ1-1
V gene: TRBV7-9
D gene: -
clone size: -
CDR3 DNA: TGTGCCAGCAGCCCGGGTGGGGGGACTGAAGCTTTCTTT
CDR3 protein: CASSPGGGTEAFF

CDR3 length: 14
J gene: TRBJ2-2
V gene: TRBV6-5
D gene: -
clone size: few
CDR3 DNA: TGTGCCAGCAACCTAGAGGGGAACACCGGGGAGCTGTTTTTT
CDR3 protein: CASNLEGNTGELFF